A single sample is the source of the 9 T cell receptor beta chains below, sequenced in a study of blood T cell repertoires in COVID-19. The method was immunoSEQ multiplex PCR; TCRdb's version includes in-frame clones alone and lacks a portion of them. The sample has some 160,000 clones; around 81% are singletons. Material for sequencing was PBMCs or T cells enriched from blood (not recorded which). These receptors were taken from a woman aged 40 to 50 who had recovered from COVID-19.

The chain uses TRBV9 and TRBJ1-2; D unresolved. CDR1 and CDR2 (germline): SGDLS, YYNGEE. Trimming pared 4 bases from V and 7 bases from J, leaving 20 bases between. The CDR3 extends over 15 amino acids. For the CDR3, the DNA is TGTGCCAGCAGCCTAACAAGACTCCCGGTGGCTGGCTACACCTTC. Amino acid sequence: CASSLTRLPVAGYTF.

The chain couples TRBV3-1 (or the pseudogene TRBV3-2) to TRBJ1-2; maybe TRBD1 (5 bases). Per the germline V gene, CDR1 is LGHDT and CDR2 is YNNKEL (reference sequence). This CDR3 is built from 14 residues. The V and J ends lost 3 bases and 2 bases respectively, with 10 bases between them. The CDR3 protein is CASSQGTGNYGYTF. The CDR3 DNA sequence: TGTGCCAGCAGCCAGGGGACTGGGAACTATGGCTACACCTTC.

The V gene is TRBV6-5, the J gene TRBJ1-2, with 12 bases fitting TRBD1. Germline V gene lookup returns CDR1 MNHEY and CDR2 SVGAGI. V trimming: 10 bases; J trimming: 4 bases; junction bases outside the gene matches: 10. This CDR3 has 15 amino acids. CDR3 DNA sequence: TGTGCCATCGTCGGGACAGGGGGCTTCGGCTATGGCTACACCTTC. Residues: CAIVGTGGFGYGYTF.

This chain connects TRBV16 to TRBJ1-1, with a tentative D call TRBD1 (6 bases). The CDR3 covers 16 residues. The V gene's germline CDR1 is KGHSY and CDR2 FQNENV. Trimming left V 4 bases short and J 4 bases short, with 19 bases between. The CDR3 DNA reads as TGTGCCAGCAGCCCCCTCAGTGGGTGGGGGCCCACTGAAGCTTTCTTT. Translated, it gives CASSPLSGWGPTEAFF.

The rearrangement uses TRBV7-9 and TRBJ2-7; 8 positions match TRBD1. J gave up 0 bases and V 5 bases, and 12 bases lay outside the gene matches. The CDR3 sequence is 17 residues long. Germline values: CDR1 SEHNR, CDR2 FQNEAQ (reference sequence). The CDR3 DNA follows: TGTGCCAGCAGCCGACAGGGGTGGGGTGAGTTCTCCTACGAGCAGTACTTC. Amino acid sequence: CASSRQGWGEFSYEQYF.

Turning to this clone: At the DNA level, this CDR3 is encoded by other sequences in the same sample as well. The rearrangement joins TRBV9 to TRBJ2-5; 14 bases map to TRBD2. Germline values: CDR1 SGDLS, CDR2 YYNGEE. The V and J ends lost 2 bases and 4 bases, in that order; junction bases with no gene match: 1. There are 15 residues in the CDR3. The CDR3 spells CASSVGLAGGETQYF. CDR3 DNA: TGTGCCAGCAGCGTTGGACTAGCGGGAGGAGAGACCCAGTACTTC.

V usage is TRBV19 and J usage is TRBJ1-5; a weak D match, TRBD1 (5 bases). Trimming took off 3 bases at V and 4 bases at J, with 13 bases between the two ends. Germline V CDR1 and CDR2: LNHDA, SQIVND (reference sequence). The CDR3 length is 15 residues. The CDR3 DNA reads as TGTGCCAGTAGTATGGATGTTGGGGGGAATCAGCCCCAGCATTTT. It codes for CASSMDVGGNQPQHF.

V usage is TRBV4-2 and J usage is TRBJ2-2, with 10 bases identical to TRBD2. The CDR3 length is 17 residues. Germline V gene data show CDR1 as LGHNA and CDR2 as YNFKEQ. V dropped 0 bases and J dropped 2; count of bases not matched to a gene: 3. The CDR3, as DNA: TGTGCCAGCAGCCAAGAAACTAGCGGGGACAACACCGGGGAGCTGTTTTTT. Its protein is CASSQETSGDNTGELFF.

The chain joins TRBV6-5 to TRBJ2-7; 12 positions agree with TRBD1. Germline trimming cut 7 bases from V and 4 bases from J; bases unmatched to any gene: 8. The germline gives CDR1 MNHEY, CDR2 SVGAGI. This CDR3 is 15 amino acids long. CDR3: CASNPRDRGRYEQYF. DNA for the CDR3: TGTGCCAGCAACCCGCGGGACAGGGGGCGGTACGAGCAGTACTTC.